The clone carrying this TCR beta chain came up a few times. Its antigen is currently unknown. On the day of bone marrow donation, the related graft donor provided peripheral blood. This sample is drawn from a study of T cells after posttransplantation cyclophosphamide. Study conclusions and caveats: TRB clonality was highly associated with recipient CMV seropositivity and reactivation. Donor-recipient repertoire similarity was low at 1-2 months, rising over year one.

After removal of 4 bases from V and 7 bases from J, the junction contained 7 bases not matched to a gene. CDR1 and CDR2 (germline): SGHRS, YFSETQ. CDR3 length equals 15 residues. Using immunoSEQ multiplex PCR, the repertoire was profiled, and TCRdb retains in-frame clones only, with some absent. In the table there are approximately 56,000 clones, 90% to 95% of which are singletons. This clonotype was sampled from a woman aged 25 to 45 in good health and a related stem cell transplant donor. The chain couples TRBV5-1 to TRBJ2-7, with 14 nucleotides matching TRBD2. Material: PBMCs. CDR3 residues: CASSGGLAGASEQYF. The CDR3 region has the DNA TGCGCCAGCAGCGGGGGACTAGCGGGGGCGTCTGAGCAGTACTTC. Together with reference TRBV5-1 and TRBJ2-7, the CDR3 gives the full variable domain: KAGVTQTPRYLIKTRGQQVTLSCSPISGHRSVSWYQQTPGQGLQFLFEYFSETQRNKGNFPGRFSGRQFSNSRSEMNVSTLELGDSALYLCASSGGLAGASEQYFGPGTRLTVT.